This T cell receptor beta chain was sequenced in a study of OX40 agonist ivuxolimab in advanced cancers. Germline lookup yields CDR1 SGHTA and CDR2 FQGNSA. Trimming removed 2 bases at V and 2 bases at J, with 9 bases between. The CDR3 totals 14 residues. Blood sampling took place at baseline, cycle 4 day 1, and cycle 7 day 1. Assay: immunoSEQ multiplex PCR; the TCRdb copy retains only in-frame clones and omits some. The sample has 25,000 or so clones, about 87% seen once. The clonotype was recovered from an adult with an advanced solid tumor such as melanoma, head and neck, liver or kidney cancer. The source material was CD4+ or CD8+ T cells sorted from blood, sampled in a trial of the OX40 agonist ivuxolimab. The chain links TRBV7-2 to TRBJ1-1; D ambiguous. The CDR3 here is CASSLTLFNTEAFF. CDR3 in DNA: TGTGCCAGCAGCTTAACCCTCTTCAACACTGAAGCTTTCTTT.